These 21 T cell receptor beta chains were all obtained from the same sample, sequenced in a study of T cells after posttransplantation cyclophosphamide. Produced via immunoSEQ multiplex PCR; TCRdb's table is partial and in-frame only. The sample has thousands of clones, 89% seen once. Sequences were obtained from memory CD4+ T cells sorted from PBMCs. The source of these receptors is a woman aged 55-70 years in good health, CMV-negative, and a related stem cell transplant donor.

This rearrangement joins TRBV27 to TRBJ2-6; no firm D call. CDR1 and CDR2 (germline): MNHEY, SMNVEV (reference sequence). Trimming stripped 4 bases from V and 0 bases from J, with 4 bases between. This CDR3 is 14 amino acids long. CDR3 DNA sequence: TGTGCCAGCAGTTCCCTCTCTGGGGCCAACGTCCTGACTTTC. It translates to CASSSLSGANVLTF.

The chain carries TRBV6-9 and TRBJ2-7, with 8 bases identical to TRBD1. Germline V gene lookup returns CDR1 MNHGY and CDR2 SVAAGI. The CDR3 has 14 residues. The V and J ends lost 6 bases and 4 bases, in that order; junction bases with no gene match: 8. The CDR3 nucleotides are TGTGCCAGCAGACCTCCGGACAGGGCTTACGAGCAGTACGTC. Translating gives CASRPPDRAYEQYV.

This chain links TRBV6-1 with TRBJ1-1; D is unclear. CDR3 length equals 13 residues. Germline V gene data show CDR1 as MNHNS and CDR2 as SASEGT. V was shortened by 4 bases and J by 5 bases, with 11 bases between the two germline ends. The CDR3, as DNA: TGTGCCAGCAGTGCGACACAAACGACTGAAGCTTTCTTT. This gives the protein CASSATQTTEAFF.

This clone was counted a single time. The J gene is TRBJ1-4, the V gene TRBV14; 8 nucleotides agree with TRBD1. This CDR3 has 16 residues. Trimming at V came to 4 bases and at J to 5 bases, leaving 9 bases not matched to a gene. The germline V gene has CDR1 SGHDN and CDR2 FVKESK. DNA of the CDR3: TGTGCCAGCAGCCGAGCAAGACAGGGGCTAAATGAAAAACTGTTTTTT. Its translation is CASSRARQGLNEKLFF.

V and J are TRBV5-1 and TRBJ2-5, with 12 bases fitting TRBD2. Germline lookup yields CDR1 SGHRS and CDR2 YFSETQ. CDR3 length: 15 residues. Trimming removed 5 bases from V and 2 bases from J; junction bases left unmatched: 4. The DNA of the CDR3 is TGCGCCAGCAGGGCGACTAGCGGGGGACAAGAGACCCAGTACTTC. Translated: CASRATSGGQETQYF.

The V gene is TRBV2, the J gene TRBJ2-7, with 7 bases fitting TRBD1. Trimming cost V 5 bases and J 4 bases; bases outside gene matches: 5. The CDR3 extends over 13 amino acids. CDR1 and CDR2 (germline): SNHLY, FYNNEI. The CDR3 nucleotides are TGTGCCAGCAGTAGACAGGGTGGGTACGAGCAGTACTTC. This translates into CASSRQGGYEQYF.

Here the CDR3 DNA reads TGTGCCAGCAGCTTAGGGGCAACTGAAGCTTTCTTT. Encoded protein: CASSLGATEAFF. This chain joins TRBV7-9 and TRBJ1-1; D not certain. Germline V gives CDR1 SEHNR, CDR2 FQNEAQ (reference sequence). The CDR3 spans 12 residues. V shed 1 base and J shed 5 bases, with 5 bases lying between them. The full variable domain, rest sourced from reference TRBV7-9 and TRBJ1-1, is DTGVSQNPRHKITKRGQNVTFRCDPISEHNRLYWYRQTLGQGPEFLTYFQNEAQLEKSRLLSDRFSAERPKGSFSTLEIQRTEQGDSAMYLCASSLGATEAFFGQGTRLTVV.

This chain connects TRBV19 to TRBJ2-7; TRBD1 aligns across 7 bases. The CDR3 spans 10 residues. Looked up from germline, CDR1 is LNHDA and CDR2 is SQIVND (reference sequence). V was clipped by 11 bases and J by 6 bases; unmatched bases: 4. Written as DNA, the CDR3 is TGTGCCGGACCAGGGGGCGAGCAGTACGTC. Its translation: CAGPGGEQYV.

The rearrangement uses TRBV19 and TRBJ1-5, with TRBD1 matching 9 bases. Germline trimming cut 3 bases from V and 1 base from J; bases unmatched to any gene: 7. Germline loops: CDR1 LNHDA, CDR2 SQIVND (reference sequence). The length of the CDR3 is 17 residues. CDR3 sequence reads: CASSILGTGSSNQPQHF. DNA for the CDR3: TGTGCCAGTAGTATCCTCGGGACAGGGTCGAGCAATCAGCCCCAGCATTTT.

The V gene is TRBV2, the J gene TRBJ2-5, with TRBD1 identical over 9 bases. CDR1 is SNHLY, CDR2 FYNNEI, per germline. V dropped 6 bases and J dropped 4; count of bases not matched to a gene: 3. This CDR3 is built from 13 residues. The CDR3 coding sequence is TGTGCCAGCAGCCCGACAGGGGGAGAGACCCAGTACTTC. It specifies CASSPTGGETQYF. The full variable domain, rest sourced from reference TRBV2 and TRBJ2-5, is EPEVTQTPSHQVTQMGQEVILRCVPISNHLYFYWYRQILGQKVEFLVSFYNNEISEKSEIFDDQFSVERPDGSNFTLKIRSTKLEDSAMYFCASSPTGGETQYFGPGTRLLVL.

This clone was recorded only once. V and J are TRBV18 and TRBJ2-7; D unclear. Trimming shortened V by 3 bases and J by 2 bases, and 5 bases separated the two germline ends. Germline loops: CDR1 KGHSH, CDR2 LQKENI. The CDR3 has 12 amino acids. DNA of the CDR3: TGTGCCAGCTCACCCAACACCTACGAGCAGTACTTC. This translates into CASSPNTYEQYF.

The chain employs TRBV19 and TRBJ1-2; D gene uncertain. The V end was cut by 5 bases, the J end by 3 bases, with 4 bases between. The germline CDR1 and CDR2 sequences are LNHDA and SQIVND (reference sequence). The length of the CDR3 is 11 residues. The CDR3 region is CASSEDYGYTF. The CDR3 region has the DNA TGTGCCAGTAGTGAGGACTATGGCTACACCTTC.

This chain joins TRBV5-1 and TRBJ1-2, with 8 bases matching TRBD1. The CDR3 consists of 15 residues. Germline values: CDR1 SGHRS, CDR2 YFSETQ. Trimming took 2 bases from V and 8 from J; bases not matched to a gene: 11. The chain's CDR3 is CASSLSNRGGDGYTF. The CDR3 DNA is TGCGCCAGCAGCTTATCGAACAGGGGGGGTGACGGCTACACCTTC.

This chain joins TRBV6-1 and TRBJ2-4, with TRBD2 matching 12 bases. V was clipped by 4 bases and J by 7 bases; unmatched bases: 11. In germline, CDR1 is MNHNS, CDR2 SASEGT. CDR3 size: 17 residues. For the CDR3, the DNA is TGTGCCAGCAGTGTGACTAGCGGGAGATCCACGCGGAACATTCAGTACTTC. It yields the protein CASSVTSGRSTRNIQYF.

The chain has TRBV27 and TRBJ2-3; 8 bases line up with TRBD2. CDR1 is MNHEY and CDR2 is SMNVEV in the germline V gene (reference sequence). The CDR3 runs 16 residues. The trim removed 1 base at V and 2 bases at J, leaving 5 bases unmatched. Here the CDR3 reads CASSLYTGGPTDTQYF. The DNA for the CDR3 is TGTGCCAGCAGTTTATATACGGGAGGGCCCACAGATACGCAGTATTTT.

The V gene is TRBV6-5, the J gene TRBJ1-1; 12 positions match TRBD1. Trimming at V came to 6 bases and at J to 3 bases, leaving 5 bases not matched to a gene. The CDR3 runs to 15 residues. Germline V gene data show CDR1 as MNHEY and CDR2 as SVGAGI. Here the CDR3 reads CASRGQGAGDTEAFF. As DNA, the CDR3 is TGTGCCAGCAGGGGACAGGGGGCGGGGGACACTGAAGCTTTCTTT.

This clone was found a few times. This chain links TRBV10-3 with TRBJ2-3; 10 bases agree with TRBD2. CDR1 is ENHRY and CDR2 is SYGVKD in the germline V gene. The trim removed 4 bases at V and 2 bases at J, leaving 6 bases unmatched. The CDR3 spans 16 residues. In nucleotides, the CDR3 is TGTGCCATCAGTGGGCTAGCGGGGGCGTCCACAGATACGCAGTATTTT. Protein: CAISGLAGASTDTQYF.

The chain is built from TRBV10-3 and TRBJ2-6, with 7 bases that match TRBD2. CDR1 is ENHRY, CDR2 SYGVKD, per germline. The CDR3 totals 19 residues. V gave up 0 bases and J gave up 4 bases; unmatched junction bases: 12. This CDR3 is CAISESVGTINTGANVLTF. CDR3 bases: TGTGCCATCAGTGAGTCAGTTGGGACTATCAATACGGGGGCCAACGTCCTGACTTTC.

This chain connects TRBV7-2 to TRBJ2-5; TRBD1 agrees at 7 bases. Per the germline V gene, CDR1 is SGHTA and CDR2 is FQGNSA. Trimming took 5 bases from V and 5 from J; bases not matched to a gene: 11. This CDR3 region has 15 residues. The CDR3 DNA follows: TGTGCCAGCAGCCCACAGGGGTGGGTTATGGAGACCCAGTACTTC. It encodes CASSPQGWVMETQYF.

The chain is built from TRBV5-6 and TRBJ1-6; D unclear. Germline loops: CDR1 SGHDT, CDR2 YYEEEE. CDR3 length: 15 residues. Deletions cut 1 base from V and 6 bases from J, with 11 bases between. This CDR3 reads CASSLLGSLNSPLHF. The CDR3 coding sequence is TGTGCCAGCAGCTTGTTAGGGAGTCTTAATTCACCCCTCCACTTT.

The CDR3 reads CASSLDRGDQPQHF. CDR3 nucleotide sequence: TGTGCCAGCAGTCTCGACAGGGGGGATCAGCCCCAGCATTTT. The chain carries TRBV2 and TRBJ1-5; TRBD1 matches 9 bases. The CDR3 runs to 14 residues. In germline, CDR1 is SNHLY, CDR2 FYNNEI. Trimming took 5 bases from V and 5 from J; bases not matched to a gene: 4.